This TCR beta chain is drawn from a study of T-cell memory formation after mild COVID-19. General observations from the study: Clones which contracted sat mainly in CM and EM if CD4+, and in EMRA if CD8+. Clones that contracted from day 15 to 85 were balanced CD4/CD8, while later expanders leaned CD4+.

This CDR3 region has 14 residues. CDR1 is MDHEN and CDR2 is SYDVKM in the germline V gene. V lost 6 bases and J 11 bases, leaving 22 bases between the germline ends. The table lists this clonotype with a few counts. The antigen is not known. A 5'RACE reaction primed in the constant segment made cDNA libraries of TCR alpha and TCR beta, and these carried sample barcodes and UMIs. TCRdb re-analysed the 5' RACE reads in MiXCR, keeping a single row per CDR3 protein. Among 550,000 to 600,000 distinct CDR3 sequences listed, roughly 17% were seen once. V usage is TRBV28 and J usage is TRBJ1-1; weak D call: TRBD1 (5 bases). The sample taken for sequencing was PBMCs or a T cell subset sorted from them (not recorded which). The clonotype originates from an adult woman who had mild COVID-19 (a few samples of this study predate the infection). Cell type and time point are not known. In DNA form, the CDR3 reads TGTGCCAGCAGCAACCGCCGGGACCTCTCTCGGGCTTTCTTT. As protein: CASSNRRDLSRAFF.